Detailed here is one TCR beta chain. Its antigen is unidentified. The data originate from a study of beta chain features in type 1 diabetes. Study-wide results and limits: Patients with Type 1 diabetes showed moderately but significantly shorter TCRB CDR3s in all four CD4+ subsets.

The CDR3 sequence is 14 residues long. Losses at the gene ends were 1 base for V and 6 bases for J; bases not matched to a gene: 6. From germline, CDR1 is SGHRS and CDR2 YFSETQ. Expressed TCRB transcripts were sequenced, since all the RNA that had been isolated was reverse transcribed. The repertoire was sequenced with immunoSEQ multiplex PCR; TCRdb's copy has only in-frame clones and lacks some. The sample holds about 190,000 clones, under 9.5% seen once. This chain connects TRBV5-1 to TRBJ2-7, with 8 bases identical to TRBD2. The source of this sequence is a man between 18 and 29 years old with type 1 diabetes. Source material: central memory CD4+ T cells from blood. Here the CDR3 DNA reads TGCGCCAGCAGCTTGTTGAGCGGGAGCTTCGAGCAGTACTTC. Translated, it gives CASSLLSGSFEQYF.